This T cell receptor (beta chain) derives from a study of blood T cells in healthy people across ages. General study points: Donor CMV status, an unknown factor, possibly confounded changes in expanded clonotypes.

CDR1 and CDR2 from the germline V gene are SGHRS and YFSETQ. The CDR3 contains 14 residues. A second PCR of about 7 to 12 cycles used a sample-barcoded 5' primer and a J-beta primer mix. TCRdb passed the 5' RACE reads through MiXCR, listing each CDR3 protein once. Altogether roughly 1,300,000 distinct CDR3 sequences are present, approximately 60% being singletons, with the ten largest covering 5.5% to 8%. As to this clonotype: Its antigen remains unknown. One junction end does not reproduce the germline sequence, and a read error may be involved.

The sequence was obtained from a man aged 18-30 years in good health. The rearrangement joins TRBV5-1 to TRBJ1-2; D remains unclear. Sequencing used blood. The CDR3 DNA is TGTGCCAGCAGCTTGGATCGTCCTAACTATGGCTACACCTTC. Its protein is CASSLDRPNYGYTF. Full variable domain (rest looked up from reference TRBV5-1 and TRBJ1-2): KAGVTQTPRYLIKTRGQQVTLSCSPISGHRSVSWYQQTPGQGLQFLFEYFSETQRNKGNFPGRFSGRQFSNSRSEMNVSTLELGDSALYLCASSLDRPNYGYTFGSGTRLTVV.